This passage covers 11 T cell receptor beta chains from one sample sequenced in a study of regulatory T cells in long-lasting Graves disease. The authors built TCR beta libraries using iRepertoire HTBI primers and Arm-PCR of CDR3 regions. One entry per CDR3 protein, called by TCRdb with MiXCR from the multiplex PCR reads. This sample has a few hundred thousand distinct CDR3 sequences, with around 18% found just once. As to time point: newly diagnosed GD, antithyroid drugs for less than 3 months. After RNA was extracted from PBMCs, the TCR library was made from it. This specimen consisted of peripheral blood mononuclear cells (PBMCs), obtained at new diagnosis, from a patient treated with antithyroid drugs. Receptors were obtained from a female donor with Graves disease.

This clonotype showed up just a few times. This clone may be a read error of a much larger clone one base away. No conserved phenylalanine or tryptophan is present at the end of the CDR3, so a read error is the likely explanation. The chain combines TRBV10-3 with TRBJ1-1; no firm D call. The CDR3 consists of 11 residues. Germline CDR1 ENHRY, CDR2 SYGVKD. V was clipped by 6 bases and J by 8 bases, with 10 bases between them. CDR3 sequence reads: CAISAESEAFL. CDR3 nucleotide sequence: TGTGCCATCAGCGCGGAGTCAGAAGCTTTCCTT.

This clonotype appeared a few times. It differs at one base from a far larger clone, so likely a read error. The chain has TRBV27 and TRBJ2-3, with 10 bases that match TRBD1. The DNA end favors TRBJ2-1, so the J call may be wrong. The CDR3 runs to 18 residues. Germline CDR1 and CDR2: MNHEY and SMNVEV (reference sequence). DNA of the CDR3: TGTGCCAGCAAAATGACAGGGGGCTTTCTCCCTGCTTCCTACGAGCAGTTCTTC. Translation gives CASKMTGGFLPASYEQFF.

This sequence joins TRBV25-1 and TRBJ2-7; D possibly uses TRBD1 or TRBD2 (5 bases each). The V end lost 3 bases, the J end lost 6 bases, and 6 bases lay between the germline ends. The CDR3 covers 11 residues. Germline CDR1 and CDR2: MGHDK and SYGVNS. CDR3 nucleotides: TGTGCCAGCAGTGATGGGGGCGAGCAGTACTTC. It yields the protein CASSDGGEQYF.

In its sample, this clonotype was seen many times. The chain uses TRBV18 and TRBJ1-6; D may be TRBD1 (5 bases). Looked up from germline, CDR1 is KGHSH and CDR2 is LQKENI. The CDR3 length is 16 residues. Between the trimmed V and J ends, which lost 1 base and 7 bases, there was a span of 14 bases. CDR3 DNA: TGTGCCAGCTCACCACGGTGGGTGACAGAGAATTCACCCCTCCACTTT. Translating it yields CASSPRWVTENSPLHF.

Ten or more counts support this clonotype. The V and J genes are TRBV7-9 and TRBJ1-5; no clear D. Germline V gene sequence: CDR1 SEHNR, CDR2 FQNEAQ (reference sequence). This CDR3 comprises 13 residues. The germline V and J ends were trimmed by 3 bases and 6 bases, with 9 bases remaining between them. This CDR3 is CASSLVEGQPQHF. CDR3 DNA: TGTGCCAGCAGCTTGGTTGAGGGTCAGCCCCAGCATTTT.

DNA of the CDR3: TGTGCCAGCAGCCAAGTCGCTAATGAGCAGTTCTTC. This codes for CASSQVANEQFF. The J gene is TRBJ2-1, the V gene TRBV4-2; D not resolved. V was pared by 1 base and J by 7 bases, with 5 bases between. Germline loops: CDR1 LGHNA, CDR2 YNFKEQ. The length of the CDR3 is 12 residues.

V gene TRBV6-1 combines with J gene TRBJ2-2, with a weak D call TRBD1 (6 bases). The CDR3 sequence is 16 residues long. Trimming pared 6 bases from V and 4 bases from J, leaving 18 bases between. Germline V gives CDR1 MNHNS, CDR2 SASEGT. The CDR3 nucleotides are TGTGCCAGCAGCCCCAAGAGGACAGACCCCACCGGGGAGCTGTTTTTT. Translation: CASSPKRTDPTGELFF.

At least ten counts were recorded for this clonotype. V and J are TRBV20-1 and TRBJ2-3; 8 nucleotides match TRBD2. The V gene's germline CDR1 is DFQATT and CDR2 SNEGSKA (reference sequence). V gave up 0 bases and J gave up 2 bases; unmatched junction bases: 13. The CDR3 has 18 amino acids. The CDR3 loop reads CSARDFREGAWDTDTQYF. The CDR3 coding sequence is TGCAGTGCTAGAGATTTCCGGGAGGGAGCCTGGGACACAGATACGCAGTATTTT.

The chain joins TRBV10-1 to TRBJ2-3; 14 bases fit TRBD2. V lost 5 bases and J lost 4; bases outside the gene matches: 11. This CDR3 has 18 amino acids. Germline CDR1 and CDR2: WNHNN and SYGVQD (reference sequence). The CDR3 DNA follows: TGCGCCAGCAGTTCCTCGTGGGGGACTAGCGGGAGTGCAGATACGCAGTATTTT. Amino acids: CASSSSWGTSGSADTQYF.

The gene calls are TRBV12-3 or TRBV12-4 and TRBJ2-7, with D uncertain. The CDR3 loop spans 13 amino acids. Trimming took off 5 bases at V and 6 bases at J, with 14 bases between the two ends. Here the CDR3 reads CASSEDWRSEQYF. In DNA, the CDR3 is TGTGCCAGCAGTGAAGACTGGCGCTCCGAGCAGTACTTC.

This rearrangement joins TRBV14 to TRBJ2-1; 10 nucleotides line up with TRBD2. Trimming cost V 6 bases and J 0 bases; bases outside gene matches: 8. Per the germline V gene, CDR1 is SGHDN and CDR2 is FVKESK. This CDR3 spans 17 amino acids. CDR3 DNA: TGTGCCAGCAGTCGGACTAGGACTAGCGGCTCCTACAATGAGCAGTTCTTC. Translated, it gives CASSRTRTSGSYNEQFF.